The next 10 T cell receptor beta chains were all read from a single sample in a study (dated by TCRdb to the mid-2010s). Receptors were amplified or captured by 5' RACE. Sequencing took place on an Illumina MiSeq. In-frame beta chains were kept once TCRdb had trimmed the public reads at Q25 with fastp and called clones with MiXCR. Duplicate CDR3 protein sequences are folded into a single record with the most common DNA and genes. In all, the sample holds about 60,000 distinct CDR3 sequences, and around 30% of those were seen once. The top ten clonotypes cover roughly 2.1% of the sample. The sample consisted of tumor-infiltrating naive CD4+ T cells sorted from the breast tumor. The cell subset or site label, as the study defines it: naive CD4+ T cells, CD4+CD45RA+CD25-. The receptors originated from a female donor with breast cancer.

The chain employs TRBV7-3 and TRBJ2-1, with TRBD2 identical over 7 bases. With V trimmed by 6 bases and J by 11 bases, 25 bases remained unmatched. Germline lookup yields CDR1 SGHTA and CDR2 FQGTGA. The CDR3 has 18 amino acids. CDR3 amino acids: CASSQGPTTSGDFTQQFF. CDR3 in DNA: TGTGCCAGCAGTCAAGGCCCTACGACAAGCGGGGATTTTACCCAGCAGTTCTTC.

The chain couples TRBV4-1 to TRBJ2-1, with a tentative D call TRBD2 (5 bases). CDR3 length: 14 residues. The V gene lost 5 bases and the J gene lost 7 bases, with 15 bases spanning the gap. CDR1 is MGHRA, CDR2 YSYEKL, per germline. Here the CDR3 reads CASSLRTDSNEQFF. DNA of the CDR3: TGCGCCAGCAGCTTAAGGACTGACTCGAATGAGCAGTTCTTC.

In its sample, this clonotype was seen many times. This chain uses TRBV6-2 or TRBV6-3 with TRBJ2-3; a weak D match, TRBD2 (5 bases). Germline CDR1 MNHEY, CDR2 SVGEGT. The CDR3 is made up of 20 amino acids. The V gene lost 0 bases and the J gene lost 0 bases, with 22 bases spanning the gap. CDR3 nucleotide sequence: TGTGCCAGCAGTTACTCTGCGGGCCCCTCCACTGCTCCTAGCACAGATACGCAGTATTTT. Its protein is CASSYSAGPSTAPSTDTQYF.

This rearrangement joins TRBV6-1 to TRBJ2-3; no definite D call. The germline V gene has CDR1 MNHNS and CDR2 SASEGT. The CDR3 runs to 16 residues. V lost 0 bases and J 4 bases, leaving 14 bases between the germline ends. CDR3 residues: CASSEAPAAGADTQYF. CDR3 sequence (DNA): TGTGCCAGCAGTGAAGCCCCAGCCGCCGGAGCAGATACGCAGTATTTT.

This sequence joins TRBV11-3 and TRBJ2-2; 7 bases map to TRBD1. The germline V gene encodes CDR1 SGHNT and CDR2 YENEEA. The CDR3 loop spans 14 amino acids. V was pared by 5 bases and J by 3 bases, with 3 bases of the junction left unmatched. As DNA, the CDR3 is TGTGCCAGCAGCCCCAGGGGGTACACCGGGGAGCTGTTTTTT. Translated: CASSPRGYTGELFF.

Comments on this clonotype: The final CDR3 position lacks the conserved phenylalanine or tryptophan, pointing to a likely read error. The genes are TRBV7-9 and TRBJ2-3; 11 bases agree with TRBD1. Trimming cost V 6 bases and J 3 bases; bases outside gene matches: 8. CDR3 length equals 16 residues. CDR1 and CDR2 (germline): SEHNR, FQNEAQ (reference sequence). CDR3 DNA sequence: TGTGCCAGCAGTCTTTGGACAGGGGGCTTAACAGATACGCAGTATCTT. It yields the protein CASSLWTGGLTDTQYL.

This chain links TRBV7-2 with TRBJ2-7, with 8 nucleotides matching TRBD2. The V and J ends lost 4 bases and 3 bases, in that order; junction bases with no gene match: 8. From germline, CDR1 is SGHTA and CDR2 FQGNSA. The CDR3 is made up of 15 amino acids. The CDR3 sequence: CASSSLSGNRYEQYF. The CDR3 DNA reads TGTGCCAGCAGCTCTCTTAGCGGGAACCGCTACGAGCAGTACTTC. The whole variable domain, filled in from reference TRBV7-2 and TRBJ2-7, reads GAGVSQSPSNKVTEKGKDVELRCDPISGHTALYWYRQSLGQGLEFLIYFQGNSAPDKSGLPSDRFSAERTGGSVSTLTIQRTQQEDSAVYLCASSSLSGNRYEQYFGPGTRLTVT.

The V and J genes are TRBV7-3 and TRBJ2-2; D not certain. V was pared by 2 bases and J by 0 bases, with 10 bases between. This CDR3 is built from 16 residues. Germline CDR1 SGHTA, CDR2 FQGTGA. CDR3 loop: CASSLDAFSNTGELFF. The DNA of the CDR3 is TGTGCCAGCAGCTTAGACGCCTTCTCGAACACCGGGGAGCTGTTTTTT.

This chain joins TRBV4-3 and TRBJ2-7; 10 bases map to TRBD2. V shed 2 bases and J 4 bases; nucleotides not matched to a gene: 5. The germline V gene has CDR1 LGHNA and CDR2 YSLEER. The CDR3 is made up of 15 amino acids. The CDR3 region is CASSQRSAGGYEQYF. CDR3 nucleotide sequence: TGCGCCAGCAGCCAAAGGTCAGCGGGAGGGTACGAGCAGTACTTC.

On this clonotype: One base away lies a much larger clone, so this may be a sequencing read error. This rearrangement joins TRBV6-1 to TRBJ1-4, with D uncertain. There are 11 residues in the CDR3. Per germline, CDR1 MNHNS and CDR2 SASEGT. CDR3 bases: TGTGCCAGCAGTGAAGTCGGAAAACTGTCTTTT. Residues: CASSEVGKLSF.